This T cell receptor (beta chain) was recovered during a study of persistence of HIV-infected CD4 T cells (dated by TCRdb to about 2020). Some background on the complete study: CMV- and HIV-1 Gag-responding CD4+ T cells were isolated from ART-treated individuals so that antigen-driven clonal expansion of HIV-1-infected cells could be examined. Peripheral blood samples of up to roughly 200 mL were collected at multiple time points, except for two participants, who underwent leukapheresis at a single time point. The clonality of all cells in each sorted population was measured by TCRbeta sequencing, and the clonality of infected cells was measured by proviral sequencing. Suppressive ART had been received by participants for a median of roughly 8 years. For the TCR cluster analysis across participants, 8 participants were included for CMV and about seven participants for Gag. Paper-wide results and their limitations: Within the same sorted populations, TCR oligoclonality correlated with proviral oligoclonality. Significantly lower TCRbeta richness was observed in CMV- and Gag-responding cells than in anti-CD3/anti-CD28-responding cells, and higher oligoclonality was observed in CMV-responding cells than in CD3/CD28-stimulated and Gag-responding cells. The study involved few individuals and tested only a limited range of antigens. Because the TCR analyses were done in bulk, restricting them to just the rare CMV-responding cells that actually carried HIV-1 proviruses was not possible. Degenerate expanded CDR3beta sequences were enriched in antigen-responding cells, suggesting convergent selection of CD4+ responses to CMV and Gag.

Based on the germline V gene (reference sequence), the CDR1 and CDR2 sequences are LGHDT and YNNKEL. The CDR3 covers 15 residues, taking in both the cysteine and the phenylalanine. CDR3 DNA is the only sequence kept; it has 45 bases, read in frame from the first base. The V and J ends are trimmed by 4 bases and 3 bases, leaving 16 bases between them. The treatment or condition label on this specimen signifies: suppressive antiretroviral therapy. Cells were stimulated with lysates of CMV-infected fibroblasts at roughly 9.1 ug/mL. Memory CD4+ T cells that did not respond, being CD40L-negative, CD69-negative and CD45RO-high, were sorted as memory populations depleted of antigen-responding cells. Participants were HIV-1-infected adults who started suppressive ART during chronic infection. For at least 4 years, participants had undetectable plasma HIV-1 RNA, below 50 copies/mL. To be included, participants needed a CD4+ T cell count above 400 cells/uL and a positive CMV serology. Before stimulation, PBMCs were isolated using density centrifugation and depleted of CD8+ T cells. For approximately 18 hours, the CD8-depleted PBMCs were stimulated with anti-CD28/CD49d costimulation, a CD40-blocking antibody, and enfuvirtide to prevent new infections. Sorting was done on either a Beckman Coulter MoFlo Legacy or an XDP sorter, and propidium iodide was used to exclude dead cells. Genomic DNA was extracted using the QIAamp DNA Mini Kit for samples with more than one million cells and using the Quick-DNA Microprep Kit for all other samples.

Comment on this clone: The clone's antigen remains unknown. Per-nucleotide qualities are absent, and no much larger clonotype sits a single base away.

The immunoSEQ hsTCRB assay version 4, run in survey mode, was used to sequence TCRbeta repertoires from genomic DNA. For TCRbeta sequencing, genomic DNA was diluted to about 9.7 ng/uL, and up to roughly 1 ug was used per sample. Turning to the authors' computational methods: ImmunoSeq Analyzer 3.0 was used for analysis of TCRbeta data, and diversity was computed on productive nucleotide rearrangements. The improved Chao index was used to estimate lower-bound TCR diversity, and the Gini coefficient was used to estimate clonality using the Immunarch R package. When different nucleotide rearrangements encoded the same CDR3beta amino acid sequence, each rearrangement was treated as a distinct clonotype. Differential abundance analysis identified TCRbeta sequences significantly enriched in antigen-responding cells relative to anti-CD3/anti-CD28-activated cells. Using predicted peptide-MHC specificity as the basis, GLIPH2 grouped TCRs into clusters, both for each participant individually and for the merged data sets that combined participants. TCRdb obtained this table from immuneACCESS and retained in-frame rearrangements with V and J assigned. These tables miss some clones; where compared with another copy, unresolved V genes account for less than half of the shortfall, and the remainder is unexplained. V and J calls and clone size are as listed in that table; D and trimming were resolved from the DNA. In this sample the table shows more than 30,000 clones, about 85% of which occur a single time. The ten largest account for 1.6% of the sample.

This chain is built from TRBV3-1 (or the pseudogene TRBV3-2) and TRBJ2-7; the D segment could be TRBD1, given 5 matching bases. The TCR originated in an adult man with HIV who was CMV-seropositive. This material consisted of CD4+ T cells sorted from PBMCs after roughly 18-hour stimulation, taken from a patient who received antiretroviral therapy. The intended sense of this specimen's cell subset or site label: CD40L-CD69- CD45RO-high memory CD4 T cells not responding to CMV lysate. DNA sequence: TGTGCCAGCAGCCCCCAGGCAGGGTTGGGCTACGAGCAGTACTTC. It translates as CASSPQAGLGYEQYF.